This is a list of T cell receptor beta chains from one sample in a study of beta chain features in type 1 diabetes. Method: immunoSEQ multiplex PCR; TCRdb's copy keeps in-frame clones and lacks some. This sample has about 700,000 clones; about an eighth occur once, and the top ten carry less than 0.025%. What was sequenced was naive CD4+ T cells from blood. These receptors came from a man younger than 35 with type 1 diabetes. CDR3s include the opening cysteine and the closing phenylalanine or tryptophan. D genes are given only for firm matches. Expanded clones are given a class, and other clones once, few, many or no size at all.

>TRBJ2-7|TRBD1|.|TRBV7-3
CASSPGQLSSYEQYF
TGTGCCAGCAGCCCGGGACAGTTAAGCTCCTACGAGCAGTACTTC
>TRBJ1-1|.|few|TRBV18
CASSPNSREVGTEAFF
TGTGCCAGCTCACCGAACAGCAGGGAAGTTGGCACTGAAGCTTTCTTT
>TRBJ1-1|.|few|TRBV11-2
CASSPVQVTTEAFF
TGTGCCAGCAGCCCCGTACAGGTAACCACTGAAGCTTTCTTT
>TRBJ2-7|.|once|TRBV2
CASLGYEQYF
TGTGCCAGCCTGGGTTACGAGCAGTACTTC
>TRBJ2-3|.|few|TRBV28
CASSLPGSLGYF
TGTGCCAGCAGTTTACCGGGCTCCCTGGGGTATTTT
>TRBJ2-1|TRBD1|.|TRBV28
CASNDRGPINNEQFF
TGTGCCAGCAACGACAGGGGCCCAATTAACAATGAGCAGTTCTTC
>TRBJ1-6|.|.|TRBV4-1
CASSRPLDGFNSPLHF
TGCGCCAGCAGCCGACCCTTGGACGGATTTAATTCACCCCTCCACTTT
>TRBJ2-3|.|few|TRBV30
CATNRDAGDTQYF
TGTGCCACGAACAGGGATGCTGGAGATACGCAGTATTTT
>TRBJ2-1|TRBD2|.|TRBV10-3
CANGLVDNEQFF
TGTGCCAACGGACTAGTCGACAATGAGCAGTTCTTC
>TRBJ1-6|TRBD1|few|TRBV6-5
CASSFLTGGWNSPLHF
TGTGCCAGCAGTTTTTTAACAGGGGGCTGGAATTCACCCCTCCACTTT
>TRBJ2-7|.|.|TRBV5-1
CASRPGEDEQYF
TGCGCCAGCAGACCCGGGGAGGACGAGCAGTACTTC
>TRBJ2-7|TRBD1|few|TRBV5-6
CASSLDRGVKGPYEQYF
TGTGCCAGCAGCCTAGACAGGGGAGTGAAGGGTCCCTACGAGCAGTACTTC
>TRBJ2-3|.|few|TRBV9
CASSPLGADTQYF
TGTGCCAGCAGCCCCCTTGGGGCAGATACGCAGTATTTT
>TRBJ1-1|.|few|TRBV29-1
CSVAGRMNTEAFF
TGCAGCGTTGCCGGACGGATGAACACTGAAGCTTTCTTT
>TRBJ2-5|.|.|TRBV7-7
CASSLGGGIQETQYF
TGTGCCAGCAGCTTAGGGGGTGGTATCCAAGAGACCCAGTACTTC
>TRBJ1-5|.|.|TRBV28
CASQAGVIQPQHF
TGTGCCTCCCAGGCGGGGGTAATTCAGCCCCAGCATTTT
>TRBJ1-1|TRBD1|.|TRBV10-3
CAISYTPGQGAEAFF
TGTGCCATCAGCTACACTCCGGGACAGGGGGCTGAAGCTTTCTTT
>TRBJ2-3|.|few|TRBV4-2
CASSQEQLDTQYF
TGTGCCAGCAGCCAAGAACAGCTTGATACGCAGTATTTT
>TRBJ2-1|TRBD1|.|TRBV5-1
CASSPPGTAYNEQFF
TGCGCCAGCAGCCCACCCGGGACAGCCTACAATGAGCAGTTCTTC
>TRBJ1-1|.|few|TRBV2
CASRDLNTEAFF
TGTGCCAGCAGGGACCTGAACACTGAAGCTTTCTTT
>TRBJ1-2|TRBD1|.|TRBV6-5
CASSQGQTNYGYTF
TGTGCCAGCAGCCAGGGACAGACGAACTATGGCTACACCTTC
>TRBJ1-4|TRBD1|.|TRBV5-4
CASSLGGQGSKLFF
TGTGCCAGCAGCTTGGGGGGACAGGGATCAAAACTGTTTTTT
>TRBJ2-3|TRBD1|.|TRBV30
CAWIRQGAGDTQYF
TGTGCCTGGATACGACAGGGGGCCGGAGATACGCAGTATTTT
>TRBJ2-1|.|few|TRBV6-1
CASTDSFSYNEQFF
TGTGCCAGCACGGACAGCTTCTCCTACAATGAGCAGTTCTTC
>TRBJ2-7|.|.|TRBV11-1
CASSLALGEQYF
TGTGCCAGCAGCTTGGCCCTGGGGGAGCAGTACTTC
>TRBJ2-1|TRBD2|few|TRBV12-5
CASGLVISGFYNEQFF
TGTGCTAGTGGTTTGGTTATTAGCGGGTTCTACAATGAGCAGTTCTTC
>TRBJ1-2|.|few|TRBV7-9
CASSPAEYPYGYTF
TGTGCCAGCAGCCCGGCCGAATACCCCTATGGCTACACCTTC
>TRBJ1-2|.|.|TRBV30
CAWSVFGQNYGYTF
TGTGCCTGGAGTGTATTTGGGCAGAACTATGGCTACACCTTC
>TRBJ2-7|.|.|TRBV29-1
CSVATRLSYEQYF
TGCAGCGTTGCCACCCGGCTATCCTACGAGCAGTACTTC
>TRBJ1-5|TRBD1|few|TRBV19
CASSMTGGNQPQHF
TGTGCCAGTAGTATGACAGGGGGCAATCAGCCCCAGCATTTT
>TRBJ2-7|TRBD1|few|TRBV7-9
CASSERTGADYEQYF
TGTGCCAGCAGCGAACGGACAGGAGCGGACTACGAGCAGTACTTC
>TRBJ1-2|.|.|TRBV30
CAWSPEGYYGYTF
TGTGCCTGGAGCCCCGAGGGGTACTATGGCTACACCTTC
>TRBJ2-5|.|.|TRBV4-1
CASSQDREIQETQYF
TGCGCCAGCAGCCAAGATCGGGAGATCCAAGAGACCCAGTACTTC
>TRBJ1-4|.|few|TRBV6-1
CASSEVGAEEKLFF
TGTGCCAGCAGTGAAGTAGGGGCCGAGGAAAAACTGTTTTTT
>TRBJ1-2|.|.|TRBV2
CASALEGQIYGYTF
TGTGCCAGCGCCCTGGAGGGCCAGATCTATGGCTACACCTTC
>TRBJ2-1|TRBD2|.|TRBV29-1
CSVATPSLAGGRDEQFF
TGCAGCGTTGCCACACCTTCACTAGCGGGGGGGCGTGATGAGCAGTTCTTC
>TRBJ2-5|TRBD2|.|TRBV28
CASRGAGQETQYF
TGTGCCAGCAGGGGAGCGGGGCAAGAGACCCAGTACTTC
>TRBJ2-2|.|few|TRBV4-1
CASSPGQGRGTGELFF
TGCGCCAGCAGCCCGGGACAAGGAAGGGGAACCGGGGAGCTGTTTTTT
>TRBJ2-7|.|.|TRBV18
CASSPTSSHEQYF
TGTGCCAGCTCCCCAACTAGCAGTCACGAGCAGTACTTC
>TRBJ2-2|.|.|TRBV11-2
CASSPTWRDTGELFF
TGTGCCAGCAGTCCAACTTGGAGAGACACCGGGGAGCTGTTTTTT
>TRBJ2-5|.|few|TRBV7-9
CASSQRPREETQYF
TGTGCCAGCAGCCAAAGGCCCAGGGAGGAGACCCAGTACTTC
>TRBJ2-3|.|few|TRBV25-1
CASSEWGRRSTDTQYF
TGTGCCAGCAGTGAATGGGGCAGGAGATCCACAGATACGCAGTATTTT
>TRBJ1-1|.|few|TRBV27
CASSLNRVNTEAFF
TGTGCCAGCAGTTTAAACAGGGTGAACACTGAAGCTTTCTTT
>TRBJ1-5|.|.|TRBV11-2
CASSRADQPQHF
TGTGCCAGCAGCCGCGCGGATCAGCCCCAGCATTTT
>TRBJ2-1|TRBD2|.|TRBV14
CASSQDKRGPYNEQFF
TGTGCCAGCAGCCAAGATAAGCGGGGCCCCTACAATGAGCAGTTCTTC
>TRBJ2-3|TRBD2|few|TRBV7-6
CASSGGLAGGDTQYF
TGTGCCAGCAGCGGAGGACTAGCGGGGGGAGATACGCAGTATTTT
>TRBJ2-7|.|.|TRBV2
CASSVVPWAYEQYF
TGTGCCAGCAGTGTGGTGCCGTGGGCCTACGAGCAGTACTTC
>TRBJ2-7|.|.|TRBV2
CASSEGHSPYEQYF
TGTGCCAGCAGTGAGGGACATAGCCCCTACGAGCAGTACTTC
>TRBJ1-5|TRBD1|few|TRBV5-1
CASSPGTGNQPQHF
TGCGCCAGCAGCCCCGGGACAGGGAATCAGCCCCAGCATTTT
>TRBJ2-7|.|.|TRBV28
CASSFPPRQRSYEQYF
TGTGCCAGCAGTTTTCCCCCTCGACAGCGTTCCTACGAGCAGTACTTC
>TRBJ1-1|TRBD1|.|TRBV2
CASSDRDRAFF
TGTGCCAGCAGTGACCGGGACAGGGCTTTCTTT
>TRBJ2-5|.|.|TRBV21-1
CASSKPPGQILLYF
TGTGCCAGCAGCAAGCCCCCGGGACAGATTCTGCTGTACTTC
>TRBJ2-5|.|.|TRBV5-5
CASSLYLGETQYF
TGTGCCAGCAGCTTGTACCTTGGGGAGACCCAGTACTTC